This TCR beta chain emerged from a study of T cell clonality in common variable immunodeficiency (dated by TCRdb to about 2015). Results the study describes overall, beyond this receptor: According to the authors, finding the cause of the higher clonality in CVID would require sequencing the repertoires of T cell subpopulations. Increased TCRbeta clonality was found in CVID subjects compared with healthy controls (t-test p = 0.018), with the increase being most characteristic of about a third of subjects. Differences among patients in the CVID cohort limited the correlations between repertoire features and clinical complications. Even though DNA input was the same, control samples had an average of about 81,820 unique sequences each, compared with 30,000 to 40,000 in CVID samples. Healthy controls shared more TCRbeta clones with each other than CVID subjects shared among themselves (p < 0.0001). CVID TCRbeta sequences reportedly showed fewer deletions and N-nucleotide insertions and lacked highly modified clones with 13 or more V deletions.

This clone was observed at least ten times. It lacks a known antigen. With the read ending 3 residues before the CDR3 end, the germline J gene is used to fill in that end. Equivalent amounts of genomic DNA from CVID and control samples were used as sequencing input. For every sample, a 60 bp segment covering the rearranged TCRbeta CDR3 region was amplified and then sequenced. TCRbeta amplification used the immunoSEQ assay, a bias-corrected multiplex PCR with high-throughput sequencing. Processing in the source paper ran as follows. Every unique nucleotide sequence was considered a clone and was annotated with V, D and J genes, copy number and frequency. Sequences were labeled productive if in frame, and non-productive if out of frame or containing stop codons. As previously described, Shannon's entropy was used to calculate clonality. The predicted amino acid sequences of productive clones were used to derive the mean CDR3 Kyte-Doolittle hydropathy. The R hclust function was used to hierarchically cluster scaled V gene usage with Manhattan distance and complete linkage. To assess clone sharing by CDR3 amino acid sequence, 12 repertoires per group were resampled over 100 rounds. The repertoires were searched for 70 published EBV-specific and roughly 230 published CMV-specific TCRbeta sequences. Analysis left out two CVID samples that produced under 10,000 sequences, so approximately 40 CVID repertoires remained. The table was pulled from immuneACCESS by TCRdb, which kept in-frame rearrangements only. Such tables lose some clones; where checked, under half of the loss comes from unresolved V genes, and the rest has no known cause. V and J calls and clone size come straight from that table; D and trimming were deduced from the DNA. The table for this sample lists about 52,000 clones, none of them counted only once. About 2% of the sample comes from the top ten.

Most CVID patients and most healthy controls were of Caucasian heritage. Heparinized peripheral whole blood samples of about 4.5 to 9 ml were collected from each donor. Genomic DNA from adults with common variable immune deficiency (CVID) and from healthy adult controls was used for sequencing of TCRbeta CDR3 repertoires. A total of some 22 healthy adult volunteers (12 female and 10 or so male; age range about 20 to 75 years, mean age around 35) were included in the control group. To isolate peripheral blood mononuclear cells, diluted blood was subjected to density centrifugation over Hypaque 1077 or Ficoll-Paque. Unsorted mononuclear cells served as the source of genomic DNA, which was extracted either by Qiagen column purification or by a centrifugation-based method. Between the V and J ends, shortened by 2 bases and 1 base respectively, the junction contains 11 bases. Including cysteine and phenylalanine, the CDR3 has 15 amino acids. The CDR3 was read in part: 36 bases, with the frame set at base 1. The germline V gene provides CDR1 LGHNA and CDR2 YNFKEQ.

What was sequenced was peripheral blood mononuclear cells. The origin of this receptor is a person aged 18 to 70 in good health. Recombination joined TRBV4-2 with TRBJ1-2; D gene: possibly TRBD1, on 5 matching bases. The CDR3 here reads CASSQSTGNNYGYTF. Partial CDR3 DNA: TGTGCCAGCAGCCAAAGTACAGGCAATAACTATGGC.